This T cell receptor (beta chain) was identified during a study of blood T cell repertoires in COVID-19. Across the study: From T cells, B-cell-depleted T cells, or PBMCs came the material, which was cDNA or gDNA.

Original processing methods: By means of reference gene primer amplification, nucleated cell counts were estimated. TCRdb's copy holds only in-frame clones and misses some; the assay was immunoSEQ multiplex PCR. V, J and clone size are taken as reported in that table, and D and trimming were inferred from the DNA itself. The table has 490,000 or so clones, roughly 88% seen once. The CDR3 totals 15 residues. V lost 6 bases and J 3 bases, leaving 20 bases between the germline ends. Germline V gene lookup returns CDR1 SQVTM and CDR2 ANQGSEA. Cohort 3 recovered donors had two negative PCRs, clearance, or symptom resolution.

The origin of this receptor is a woman in her 40s who had recovered from COVID-19. The sample consisted of PBMCs or T cells enriched from blood (not recorded which). V usage is TRBV29-1 and J usage is TRBJ1-2; D possibly corresponds to TRBD1 (5 bases). The CDR3 nucleotides read TGCAGCGTCCCCCTCGCCACACGGGGGGACTATGGCTACACCTTC. This translates into CSVPLATRGDYGYTF.